This passage covers 22 T cell receptor beta chains from one sample sequenced in a study of somatic mutations in cytotoxic T cells in rheumatoid arthritis. The repertoire was sequenced with immunoSEQ multiplex PCR; TCRdb's copy has only in-frame clones and lacks some. The profile shows roughly 13,000 clones, approximately 80% of them singletons. The sample was CD8+ T cells sorted from blood. The receptors here all came from an adult with rheumatoid arthritis.

This sequence joins TRBV2 and TRBJ1-6; 8 bases align to TRBD1. The CDR3 length is 13 residues. The germline V gene encodes CDR1 SNHLY and CDR2 FYNNEI. V was pared by 11 bases and J by 5 bases, with 5 bases of the junction left unmatched. Here the CDR3 DNA reads TGTGCCGGCCAGACAGGGGATAATTCACCCCTCCACTTT. The encoded protein is CAGQTGDNSPLHF.

The V gene is TRBV25-1, the J gene TRBJ1-3; 7 bases align to TRBD1. The CDR3 is 15 residues long. J was trimmed by 8 bases and V by 5 bases; bases with no gene match: 12. CDR1 and CDR2 from the germline V gene are MGHDK and SYGVNS. The CDR3 DNA follows: TGTGCCAGCAGTCCCCTCGGCGACAGGGTGGACACCATATATTTT. Protein sequence: CASSPLGDRVDTIYF.

V is TRBV7-6 and J is TRBJ2-6, with unresolved D. V gave up 2 bases and J gave up 2 bases, with 13 bases separating them. Germline values: CDR1 SGHVS, CDR2 FNYEAQ. This CDR3 has 17 residues. The CDR3 DNA is TGTGCCAGCAGCTTATTACACCAGGCGACTGGGGCCAACGTCCTGACTTTC. Protein sequence: CASSLLHQATGANVLTF. Looking up the rest from reference TRBV7-6 and TRBJ2-6 gives the full variable domain: GAGVSQSPRYKVTKRGQDVALRCDPISGHVSLYWYRQALGQGPEFLTYFNYEAQQDKSGLPNDRFSAERPEGSISTLTIQRTEQRDSAMYRCASSLLHQATGANVLTFGAGSRLTVL.

J is TRBJ2-2 and V is TRBV7-7; 11 nucleotides line up with TRBD2. This CDR3 contains 19 residues. Germline CDR1 reads SSHAT; CDR2 reads FNYEAQ (reference sequence). Trimming at V came to 2 bases and at J to 1 base, leaving 9 bases not matched to a gene. CDR3 DNA sequence: TGTGCCAGCAGCTTAAGAGTGTTTAGCGGGAGGGTGAACACCGGGGAGCTGTTTTTT. Its translation is CASSLRVFSGRVNTGELFF.

This clone appeared a single time. The gene calls are TRBV28 and TRBJ2-7, with D uncertain. Germline CDR1 is MDHEN and CDR2 is SYDVKM. The CDR3 spans 12 residues. V gave up 8 bases and J gave up 7 bases, with 15 bases separating them. Written as DNA, the CDR3 is TGTGCCAGCTGTCAGGACCAACGGGAGCAGTACTTC. It is translated as CASCQDQREQYF.

The rearrangement uses TRBV11-2 and TRBJ2-1, with 7 bases identical to TRBD2. Germline V gene data show CDR1 as SGHAT and CDR2 as FQNNGV. V was clipped by 5 bases and J by 1 base; unmatched bases: 8. The CDR3 runs 16 residues. The CDR3 DNA follows: TGTGCCAGCAGCCCAAGGGGCGGGGGATCCTACAATGAGCAGTTCTTC. Translating it yields CASSPRGGGSYNEQFF. Looking up the rest from reference TRBV11-2 and TRBJ2-1 gives the full variable domain: EAGVAQSPRYKIIEKRQSVAFWCNPISGHATLYWYQQILGQGPKLLIQFQNNGVVDDSQLPKDRFSAERLKGVDSTLKIQPAKLEDSAVYLCASSPRGGGSYNEQFFGPGTRLTVL.

The chain couples TRBV5-5 to TRBJ2-2; D remains unclear. This CDR3 comprises 15 residues. V shed 2 bases and J shed 3 bases, with 11 bases lying between them. Germline CDR1 SGHKS, CDR2 YYEKEE (reference sequence). In DNA, the CDR3 is TGTGCCAGCAGCTTTATCCAGACCTACACCGGGGAGCTGTTTTTT. Protein product: CASSFIQTYTGELFF.

This chain links TRBV7-9 with TRBJ1-1, with D hard to call. The germline CDR1 and CDR2 sequences are SEHNR and FQNEAQ (reference sequence). The CDR3 has 15 residues. V was shortened by 5 bases and J by 0 bases, with 13 bases between the two germline ends. CDR3 in amino acids: CASSTGRRLNTEAFF. The CDR3 DNA reads TGTGCCAGCAGCACTGGACGGAGACTGAACACTGAAGCTTTCTTT. The full variable domain, rest sourced from reference TRBV7-9 and TRBJ1-1, is DTGVSQNPRHKITKRGQNVTFRCDPISEHNRLYWYRQTLGQGPEFLTYFQNEAQLEKSRLLSDRFSAERPKGSFSTLEIQRTEQGDSAMYLCASSTGRRLNTEAFFGQGTRLTVV.

The rearrangement joins TRBV13 to TRBJ1-2; tentative D call: TRBD1 (5 bases). The CDR3 loop spans 14 amino acids. Trimming took off 5 bases at V and 6 bases at J, with 16 bases between the two ends. The V gene's germline CDR1 is PRHDT and CDR2 FYEKMQ (reference sequence). CDR3 nucleotide sequence: TGTGCCAGCAGCGCTGGGGGGTACCTCCATGGCTACACCTTC. Its translation is CASSAGGYLHGYTF.

The V gene is TRBV7-2, the J gene TRBJ2-3; possibly TRBD1 or TRBD2 for D (7 bases each). This CDR3 comprises 12 residues. The V gene lost 8 bases and the J gene lost 8 bases, with 14 bases spanning the gap. Germline values: CDR1 SGHTA, CDR2 FQGNSA. The chain's CDR3 is CASGQGGATQYF. In nucleotides, the CDR3 is TGTGCCAGCGGCCAGGGGGGGGCTACGCAGTATTTT.

This chain connects TRBV25-1 to TRBJ2-2; maybe TRBD2 (7 bases). CDR3 length equals 15 residues. Trimming stripped 3 bases from V and 6 bases from J, with 14 bases between. Germline assignment: CDR1 MGHDK and CDR2 SYGVNS. The CDR3 nucleotides are TGTGCCAGCAGTGATCACGGGGGGCGCTCCGGGGAGCTGTTTTTT. Its translation: CASSDHGGRSGELFF.

The J gene is TRBJ2-4, the V gene TRBV28, with TRBD1 matching over 8 bases. Germline V gives CDR1 MDHEN, CDR2 SYDVKM. CDR3 size: 16 residues. J was trimmed by 2 bases and V by 6 bases; bases with no gene match: 9. The CDR3 region is CASSQQGVVPKNIQYF. The CDR3 DNA is TGTGCCAGCAGCCAACAGGGGGTGGTGCCCAAAAACATTCAGTACTTC.

The CDR3 region has the DNA TGTGCCAGCTCAGTAACGAGGACCTACCGGACTGGGGCCAACGTCCTGACTTTC. The encoded protein is CASSVTRTYRTGANVLTF. The V and J genes are TRBV18 and TRBJ2-6; D not certain. V lost 5 bases, J lost 2 bases, and 19 bases lay in between. Germline assignment: CDR1 KGHSH and CDR2 LQKENI. This CDR3 is built from 18 residues.

This sequence joins TRBV7-9 and TRBJ2-1; weak D call: TRBD2 (5 bases). CDR3 size: 14 residues. Trimming removed 6 bases at V and 5 bases at J, with 14 bases between. Germline values: CDR1 SEHNR, CDR2 FQNEAQ (reference sequence). Written as DNA, the CDR3 is TGTGCCAGCAGTTTGTCCGGGGTCCACAATGAGCAGTTCTTC. Its protein product is CASSLSGVHNEQFF.

This clone appeared a single time. This rearrangement joins TRBV11-2 to TRBJ2-1; D possibly corresponds to TRBD2 (6 bases). V was shortened by 5 bases and J by 10 bases, with 18 bases between the two germline ends. This CDR3 is built from 14 residues. Germline lookup yields CDR1 SGHAT and CDR2 FQNNGV. This CDR3 is CASSPDRDFREQFF. In nucleotides, the CDR3 is TGTGCCAGCAGCCCCGACCGGGACTTTAGAGAGCAGTTCTTC.

V is TRBV6-5 and J is TRBJ2-1; TRBD1 is a possible D gene (6 bases). V lost 11 bases, J lost 3 bases, and 20 bases lay in between. This CDR3 spans 15 amino acids. Germline CDR1 is MNHEY and CDR2 is SVGAGI. The CDR3 region is CAAQKETGYYNEQFF. Written as DNA, the CDR3 is TGTGCCGCCCAAAAGGAAACAGGGTACTACAATGAGCAGTTCTTC.

The V call is TRBV28, the J call TRBJ2-1; 7 bases line up with TRBD1. CDR1 is MDHEN and CDR2 is SYDVKM in the germline V gene. The CDR3 is 14 residues long. The V gene end was trimmed by 6 bases and the J gene end by 2 bases; junction bases not matched to a gene: 4. The CDR3 coding sequence is TGTGCCAGCAGCCACGACAGGGCCTACAATGAGCAGTTCTTC. This encodes CASSHDRAYNEQFF.

The table lists this clone with a few counts. The chain uses TRBV9 and TRBJ2-5, with D possibly matching TRBD1 (5 bases). CDR1 is SGDLS, CDR2 YYNGEE, per germline. The V and J ends lost 0 bases and 5 bases respectively, with 17 bases between them. The CDR3 totals 16 residues. CDR3 sequence: CASSVGRTLKTETQYF. The CDR3 bases are TGTGCCAGCAGCGTAGGCCGGACACTGAAAACGGAGACCCAGTACTTC.

This clone was recorded a few times. The rearrangement links TRBV5-5 to TRBJ2-7; D not resolved. The CDR3 has 12 amino acids. The ends were cut back, 4 bases at V and 5 bases at J, with 10 bases in the middle. Germline CDR1 and CDR2: SGHKS and YYEKEE (reference sequence). CDR3 DNA sequence: TGTGCCAGCAGCGTACCGGACGACGAGCAGTACTTC. Protein product: CASSVPDDEQYF.

In its sample, this clone was seen a few times. The DNA for the CDR3 is TGTGCCGGCGAGGGGGGCTGGGGCTACACCTTC. It is translated as CAGEGGWGYTF. The chain is built from TRBV2 and TRBJ1-2, with D perhaps matching TRBD1 (6 bases). Trimming shortened V by 11 bases and J by 8 bases, and 15 bases separated the two germline ends. Germline V lookup: CDR1 SNHLY, CDR2 FYNNEI. CDR3 length: 11 amino acids.

This chain links TRBV9 with TRBJ2-2; the D gene is possibly TRBD2 (6 bases). V shed 0 bases and J shed 5 bases, with 11 bases lying between them. The CDR3 runs to 15 residues. Per the germline V gene, CDR1 is SGDLS and CDR2 is YYNGEE. This CDR3 reads CASSVEAGWTGELFF. In nucleotides, the CDR3 is TGTGCCAGCAGCGTAGAGGCGGGGTGGACCGGGGAGCTGTTTTTT.

The chain has TRBV27 and TRBJ2-2; 11 bases align to TRBD2. The CDR3 has 17 residues. After removal of 4 bases from V and 4 bases from J, the junction contained 8 bases not matched to a gene. Germline-derived CDR1 and CDR2 are MNHEY and SMNVEV (reference sequence). The CDR3 region is CASSSSSGLAATGELFF. Written as DNA, the CDR3 is TGTGCCAGCAGTTCCTCTTCGGGACTAGCGGCCACCGGGGAGCTGTTTTTT.